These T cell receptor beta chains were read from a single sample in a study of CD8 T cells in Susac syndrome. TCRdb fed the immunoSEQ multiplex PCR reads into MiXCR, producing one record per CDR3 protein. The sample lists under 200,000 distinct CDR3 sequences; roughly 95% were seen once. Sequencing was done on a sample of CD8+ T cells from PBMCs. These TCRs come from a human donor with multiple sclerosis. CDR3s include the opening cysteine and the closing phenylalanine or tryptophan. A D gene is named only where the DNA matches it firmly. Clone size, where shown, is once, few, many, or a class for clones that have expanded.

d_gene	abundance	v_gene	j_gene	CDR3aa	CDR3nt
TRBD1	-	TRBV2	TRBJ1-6	CASRQGLVSPLHF	TGTGCCAGCAGACAGGGGTTAGTTTCACCCCTCCACTTT
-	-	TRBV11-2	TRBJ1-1	CASSAGPGATEAFF	TGTGCCAGCAGCGCTGGGCCGGGGGCCACTGAAGCTTTCTTT
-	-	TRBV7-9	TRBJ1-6	CASSLEAQVNSPLHF	TGTGCCAGCAGCTTAGAAGCGCAGGTTAATTCACCCCTCCACTTT
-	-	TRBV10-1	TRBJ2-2	CASSADSAGELFF	TGCGCCAGCAGTGCGGACTCGGCCGGGGAGCTGTTTTTT
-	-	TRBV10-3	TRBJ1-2	CAISEQGYGYTF	TGTGCCATCAGTGAACAGGGCTATGGCTACACCTTC
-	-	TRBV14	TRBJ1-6	CASSQDSPLFNSPLHF	TGTGCCAGCAGCCAAGATTCCCCCCTATTTAATTCACCCCTCCACTTT
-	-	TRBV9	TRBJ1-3	CASSSFGASGNTIYF	TGTGCCAGCAGCTCCTTTGGGGCCTCTGGAAACACCATATATTTT
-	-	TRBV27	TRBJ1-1	CASSLSIGVEAFF	TGTGCCAGCAGTTTATCGATCGGAGTAGAAGCTTTCTTT
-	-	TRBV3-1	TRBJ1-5	CASSQDWGGGQPQHF	TGTGCCAGCAGCCAAGATTGGGGGGGAGGCCAGCCCCAGCATTTT
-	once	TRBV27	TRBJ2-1	CASSPTAPYNEQFF	TGTGCCAGCAGTCCGACAGCTCCTTACAATGAGCAGTTCTTC
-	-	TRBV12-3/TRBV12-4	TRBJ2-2	CASSLVAGLTGELFF	TGTGCCAGCAGTTTAGTTGCGGGCTTGACCGGGGAGCTGTTTTTT
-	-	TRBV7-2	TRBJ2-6	CASSPTGPGANVLTF	TGTGCCAGCAGCCCTACGGGGCCTGGGGCCAACGTCCTGACTTTC
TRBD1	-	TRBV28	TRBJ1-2	CASSPPGQGFYGYTF	TGTGCCAGCAGCCCCCCGGGACAGGGCTTTTATGGCTACACCTTC
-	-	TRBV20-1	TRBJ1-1	CSAGEGAGASTEAFF	TGCAGTGCTGGAGAAGGGGCAGGGGCTAGCACTGAAGCTTTCTTT
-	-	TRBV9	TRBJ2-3	CASSVGALGGSLADTQYF	TGTGCCAGCAGCGTGGGGGCCCTTGGTGGATCGTTGGCAGATACGCAGTATTTT
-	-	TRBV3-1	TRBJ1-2	CASSQGKGSDYGYTF	TGTGCCAGCAGCCAAGGGAAGGGGTCGGACTATGGCTACACCTTC
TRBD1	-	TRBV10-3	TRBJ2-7	CAISDQTGGYEQYF	TGTGCCATCAGTGACCAGACAGGGGGCTACGAGCAGTACTTC
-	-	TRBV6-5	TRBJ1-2	CASSYGTGPKGYGYTF	TGTGCCAGCAGTTACGGGACGGGGCCAAAAGGATATGGCTACACCTTC
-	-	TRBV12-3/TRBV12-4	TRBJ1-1	CASSFGQGIEAFF	TGTGCCAGCAGTTTCGGTCAGGGAATTGAAGCTTTCTTT
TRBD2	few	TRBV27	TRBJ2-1	CASSLGLAGVNEQFF	TGTGCCAGCAGTTTGGGACTAGCGGGAGTAAATGAGCAGTTCTTC
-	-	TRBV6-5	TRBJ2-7	CASSLRGSYEGVGAYEQYF	TGTGCCAGCAGTTTACGGGGGTCGTACGAAGGGGTAGGAGCCTACGAGCAGTACTTC
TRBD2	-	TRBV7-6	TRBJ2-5	CASSRSGGVLRTQYF	TGTGCCAGCAGCCGCTCGGGGGGAGTCCTGAGGACCCAGTACTTC
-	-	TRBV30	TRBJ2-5	CAWSVYKYQETQYF	TGTGCCTGGAGTGTTTACAAGTACCAAGAGACCCAGTACTTC